Listed here are 16 T cell receptor beta chains from one sample, sequenced in a study of human T cells and chemical hapten exposure. Time point here: patch test 2, 6 weeks after DPC sensitization. Treatment in this sample: therapeutic diphenylcyclopropenone sensitization with weekly scalp DPC. TCRdb reprocessed the RACE reads with MiXCR, giving one entry per CDR3 protein. The table lists fewer than 95,000 distinct CDR3 sequences, approximately 9.9% of them singletons. This sample comprised whole blood, obtained in connection with sensitization to the hapten diphenylcyclopropenone (DPC). These receptors all come from a man aged 40-55 years with alopecia areata. Some clones in this sample may be carry-over from other donors' samples.

J is TRBJ2-1 and V is TRBV7-2, with 10 bases lining up with TRBD2. Per germline, CDR1 SGHTA and CDR2 FQGNSA. With 5 bases clipped from V and 6 bases from J, the junction kept 10 bases outside the gene matches. The CDR3 runs to 16 residues. The CDR3 sequence: CASSPSGSFRGNEQFF. The CDR3, as DNA: TGTGCCAGCAGCCCTAGCGGGAGCTTCCGGGGCAATGAGCAGTTCTTC.

CDR3 region: CASSLPAGDNEQFF. The CDR3 nucleotides are TGTGCCAGCAGCTTACCCGCAGGGGACAATGAGCAGTTCTTC. J is TRBJ2-1 and V is TRBV7-9, with D possibly TRBD1 on 6 matching bases. Looked up from germline, CDR1 is SEHNR and CDR2 is FQNEAQ (reference sequence). This CDR3 is 14 amino acids long. V gave up 2 bases and J gave up 5 bases, with 10 bases separating them.

The sample holds a few counts of this clonotype. V usage is TRBV11-2 and J usage is TRBJ2-3; TRBD2 agrees at 13 bases. V lost 5 bases and J lost 0; bases outside the gene matches: 2. The V gene's germline CDR1 is SGHAT and CDR2 FQNNGV. The length of the CDR3 is 16 residues. CDR3 residues: CASSKGLAGSTDTQYF. The CDR3 nucleotides are TGTGCCAGCAGCAAGGGACTAGCGGGAAGCACAGATACGCAGTATTTT.

The chain is built from TRBV29-1 and TRBJ1-1; tentatively, D is TRBD1 (5 bases). V lost 2 bases to trimming and J lost 0 bases, with 13 bases between them. Germline V gene sequence: CDR1 SQVTM, CDR2 ANQGSEA. The CDR3 loop spans 15 amino acids. The CDR3 nucleotides read TGCAGCGTTGAACCCCAGGGTTTTATGAACACTGAAGCTTTCTTT. Residues: CSVEPQGFMNTEAFF.

This clonotype showed up just a few times. The chain carries TRBV20-1 and TRBJ1-5; D is possibly TRBD1 (6 bases). This CDR3 contains 17 residues. CDR1 is DFQATT, CDR2 SNEGSKA, per germline (reference sequence). With 0 bases removed from V and 7 bases from J, the gap between germline ends came to 22 bases. CDR3 loop: CSARDLSTSGEGQPQHF. As DNA, the CDR3 is TGCAGTGCTAGAGATTTATCGACCTCAGGGGAAGGACAGCCCCAGCATTTT.

This clonotype has more than one count but fewer than ten. This chain uses TRBV20-1 with TRBJ2-1; maybe TRBD1 (6 bases). V was shortened by 7 bases and J by 1 base, with 14 bases between the two germline ends. The length of the CDR3 is 14 residues. Germline lookup yields CDR1 DFQATT and CDR2 SNEGSKA (reference sequence). In DNA, the CDR3 is TGCAGTGTGGACAGTTTGGGGTCCTACAATGAGCAGTTCTTC. This encodes CSVDSLGSYNEQFF.

J is TRBJ1-1 and V is TRBV6-5; 8 nucleotides line up with TRBD1. The ends lost 0 bases at V and 5 bases at J; junction bases unmatched: 11. The CDR3 runs to 17 residues. CDR1 and CDR2 (germline): MNHEY, SVGAGI. The CDR3 here is CASSYSGQGATRTEAFF. The CDR3, as DNA: TGTGCCAGCAGTTACTCGGGGCAGGGGGCTACTAGGACTGAAGCTTTCTTT.

The rearrangement links TRBV10-2 to TRBJ2-3; TRBD2 aligns across 8 bases. Germline trimming cut 5 bases from V and 1 base from J; bases unmatched to any gene: 2. Germline V gene sequence: CDR1 WSHSY, CDR2 SAAADI. This CDR3 is built from 14 residues. Here the CDR3 reads CASSIAGRTDTQYF. CDR3 nucleotide sequence: TGCGCCAGCAGTATAGCGGGACGCACAGATACGCAGTATTTT.

This clonotype occurred a few times. The chain has TRBV7-9 and TRBJ1-2; the D gene is possibly TRBD1 (5 bases). The CDR3 contains 12 residues. The germline CDR1 and CDR2 sequences are SEHNR and FQNEAQ (reference sequence). Trimming took off 5 bases at V and 7 bases at J, with 11 bases between the two ends. This CDR3 reads CASSPPQGGYTF. In DNA form, the CDR3 reads TGTGCCAGCAGCCCCCCCCAGGGTGGCTACACCTTC.

The V gene is TRBV7-2, the J gene TRBJ2-2, with D maybe TRBD2 (5 bases). Between the trimmed V and J ends, which lost 4 bases and 5 bases, there was a span of 11 bases. This CDR3 contains 14 residues. Germline-derived CDR1 and CDR2 are SGHTA and FQGNSA. The CDR3 sequence is CASSYLAGTGELFF. The CDR3 coding sequence is TGTGCCAGCAGCTACCTAGCTGGGACCGGGGAGCTGTTTTTT.

The V and J genes are TRBV3-1 and TRBJ2-3, with D maybe TRBD2 (6 bases). V dropped 0 bases and J dropped 0 bases, with 13 bases sitting between them. The V gene's germline CDR1 is LGHDT and CDR2 YNNKEL (reference sequence). The CDR3 spans 17 residues. The CDR3 loop is CASSQDERVDSTDTQYF. The DNA for the CDR3 is TGTGCCAGCAGCCAAGATGAGCGGGTAGATAGCACAGATACGCAGTATTTT.

This clonotype was detected only a few times. This rearrangement joins TRBV5-1 to TRBJ1-2; the D gene is possibly TRBD1 (5 bases). With 0 bases removed from V and 8 bases from J, the gap between germline ends came to 14 bases. The germline V gene has CDR1 SGHRS and CDR2 YFSETQ. This CDR3 has 14 amino acids. CDR3 in amino acids: CASSLEVGGGGYTF. The DNA for the CDR3 is TGCGCCAGCAGCTTGGAGGTGGGGGGTGGAGGCTACACCTTC. Looking up the rest from reference TRBV5-1 and TRBJ1-2 gives the full variable domain: KAGVTQTPRYLIKTRGQQVTLSCSPISGHRSVSWYQQTPGQGLQFLFEYFSETQRNKGNFPGRFSGRQFSNSRSEMNVSTLELGDSALYLCASSLEVGGGGYTFGSGTRLTVV.

The chain couples TRBV29-1 to TRBJ2-1, with 10 positions matching TRBD1. V gave up 7 bases and J gave up 7 bases; unmatched junction bases: 10. The CDR3 spans 14 residues. Germline V lookup: CDR1 SQVTM, CDR2 ANQGSEA. Here the CDR3 reads CSATGQGRGNEQFF. The DNA for the CDR3 is TGCAGCGCCACGGGACAGGGGAGAGGAAATGAGCAGTTCTTC.

V is TRBV7-9 and J is TRBJ2-7; 7 nucleotides align to TRBD1. Trimming at V came to 7 bases and at J to 7 bases, leaving 4 bases not matched to a gene. Germline values: CDR1 SEHNR, CDR2 FQNEAQ (reference sequence). The CDR3 is 11 amino acids. CDR3 coding DNA: TGTGCCAGCACCTCGACAGGGGAGCAGTACGTC. Translating it yields CASTSTGEQYV.

This clonotype has more than one count but fewer than ten. The V and J genes are TRBV6-4 and TRBJ2-3; D is tentatively TRBD1 or TRBD2 (5 bases each). In germline, CDR1 is MRHNA, CDR2 SNTAGT. CDR3 length: 18 residues. The ends were cut back, 5 bases at V and 3 bases at J, with 24 bases in the middle. The CDR3 DNA reads TGTGCCAGCAGTCCAGGCCCGGGCTGGGGGATTGATACAGATACGCAGTATTTT. It translates to CASSPGPGWGIDTDTQYF.

The chain recombines TRBV11-1 with TRBJ1-6, with unresolved D. The CDR3 runs to 15 residues. CDR1 is SGHAT, CDR2 FQDESV, per germline (reference sequence). V lost 5 bases and J 7 bases, leaving 15 bases between the germline ends. The CDR3 sequence is CASSVEGVGNSPLHF. The CDR3 region has the DNA TGTGCCAGCAGCGTAGAGGGAGTCGGCAATTCACCCCTCCACTTT.